Detailed here is one T cell receptor (beta chain). This sample was taken from a study of blood T cell repertoires in COVID-19. The overall study: Samples representing acute and convalescent COVID-19 were sourced from the United States, Italy and Spain. PBMCs, B-cell-depleted T cells, or T cells provided the cDNA or gDNA that made up the material.

V dropped 8 bases and J dropped 5; count of bases not matched to a gene: 7. This CDR3 is 13 amino acids long. The germline V gene encodes CDR1 LGHDT and CDR2 YNNKEL (reference sequence). Authors' analysis steps: Reference gene primer amplification gave estimated nucleated cell counts. Measured with immunoSEQ multiplex PCR; TCRdb has only the in-frame clones, and not every one. V and J calls and clone size are as listed in that table; D and trimming were resolved from the DNA. The repertoire holds under 300,000 clones, with roughly four fifths as singletons. The chain combines TRBV3-1 (or the pseudogene TRBV3-2) with TRBJ2-7; TRBD1 agrees at 9 bases. The sample taken for sequencing was peripheral blood. The sequence derives from a woman older than 75 with acute or convalescent COVID-19. CDR3 loop: CASGDRVIDEQYF. The CDR3 nucleotides are TGTGCCAGCGGGGACAGGGTAATCGACGAGCAGTACTTC.